This entry lists 6 T cell receptor beta chains sequenced from one sample in a study of blood T cell repertoires in COVID-19. TCRdb keeps only in-frame clones here, not all; method: immunoSEQ multiplex PCR. In the table there are 130,000 to 150,000 clones, 75% to 90% of which are singletons. Sequenced material: PBMCs or T cells enriched from blood (not recorded which). These receptors all stem from a man aged 55 to 70 who had recovered from COVID-19.

The chain links TRBV21-1 to TRBJ2-7; TRBD1, the table's D call, was not compared with the DNA. TRBV21-1 is noted as a pseudogene. The CDR3 runs to 15 residues. In DNA form, the CDR3 reads TGTGCCAGCAGCAAAGCGAGTTCAGGGGCCTACGAGCAGTACTTC. This encodes CASSKASSGAYEQYF.

J is TRBJ2-7 and V is TRBV30; 7 bases are a match to TRBD1. Germline V CDR1 and CDR2: GTSNPN, SVGIG (reference sequence). The CDR3 runs 16 residues. Germline trimming cut 0 bases from V and 3 bases from J; bases unmatched to any gene: 11. As DNA, the CDR3 is TGTGCCTGGAGTGTAAGTAGACAGGGCGGGTTCTACGAGCAGTACTTC. It translates to CAWSVSRQGGFYEQYF.

This chain joins TRBV27 and TRBJ1-1, with D unclear. Trimming shortened V by 6 bases and J by 4 bases, and 15 bases separated the two germline ends. The CDR3 runs 14 residues. Germline assignment: CDR1 MNHEY and CDR2 SMNVEV (reference sequence). The CDR3 reads CASSPRRGGTEAFF. The CDR3 DNA reads as TGTGCCAGCAGCCCCCGCCGGGGTGGCACTGAAGCTTTCTTT.

The CDR3 region is CASSPPGTFGYEQFF. The CDR3, as DNA: TGTGCCAGCAGTCCTCCAGGGACTTTTGGCTATGAGCAGTTCTTC. The rearrangement links TRBV5-4 to TRBJ2-1, with D perhaps matching TRBD2 (6 bases). The CDR3 is made up of 15 amino acids. The germline gives CDR1 SGHNT, CDR2 YYREEE (reference sequence). Trimming cost V 5 bases and J 8 bases, with 20 bases left between them.

As concerns this clone: This sample also contains other DNA sequences that code for the same CDR3. J is TRBJ1-1 and V is TRBV18, with D uncertain. CDR1 is KGHSH and CDR2 is LQKENI in the germline V gene. Trimming removed 3 bases from V and 1 base from J, with 9 bases in between. The length of the CDR3 is 14 residues. The CDR3 DNA reads TGTGCCAGCTCACCCCGGGAGGGGAACACTGAAGCTTTCTTT. This gives the protein CASSPREGNTEAFF.

The chain is built from TRBV28 and TRBJ1-4; D perhaps matches TRBD1 (5 bases). The V and J ends lost 6 bases and 2 bases respectively, with 13 bases between them. The CDR3 loop spans 15 amino acids. Germline V CDR1 and CDR2: MDHEN, SYDVKM. Here the CDR3 reads CASSPQGFTNEKLFF. The CDR3 region has the DNA TGTGCCAGCAGCCCTCAGGGATTTACTAATGAAAAACTGTTTTTT.